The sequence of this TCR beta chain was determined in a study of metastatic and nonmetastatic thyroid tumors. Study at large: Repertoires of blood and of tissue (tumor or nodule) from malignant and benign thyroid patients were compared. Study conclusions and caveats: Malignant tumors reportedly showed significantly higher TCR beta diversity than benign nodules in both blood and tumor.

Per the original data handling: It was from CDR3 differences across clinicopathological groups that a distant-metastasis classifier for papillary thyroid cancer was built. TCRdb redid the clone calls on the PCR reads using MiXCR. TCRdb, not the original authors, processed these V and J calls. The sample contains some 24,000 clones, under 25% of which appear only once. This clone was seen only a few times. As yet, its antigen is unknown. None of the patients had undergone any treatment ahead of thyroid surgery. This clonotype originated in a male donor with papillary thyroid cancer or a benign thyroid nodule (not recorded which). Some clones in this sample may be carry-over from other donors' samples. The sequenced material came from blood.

CDR3 DNA: TGTGCCAGCAAATCTGGGGCCAACGTCCTGACTTTC. Its translation: CASKSGANVLTF. The chain is built from TRBV6-1 and TRBJ2-6, with D uncertain. The germline V gene has CDR1 MNHNS and CDR2 SASEGT. CDR3 size: 12 residues. V lost 7 bases to trimming and J lost 1 base, with 2 bases between them.